This T cell receptor beta chain was obtained from a study of graft-versus-host responses after intestinal transplantation. This clone came up once. Its antigen is currently unknown. V was clipped by 3 bases and J by 0 bases, with 9 bases between them. The germline V gene has CDR1 MRHNA and CDR2 SNTAGT. CDR3 length equals 15 residues. The protocol was immunoSEQ multiplex PCR, while the TCRdb copy is restricted to in-frame clones and leaves out a portion. The table has over 70,000 clones, roughly four fifths seen once. The chain couples TRBV6-4 to TRBJ2-1; a possible D gene is TRBD2 (5 bases). The sample in question was unstimulated CD8+ T cells sorted from spleen or lymph node cells, obtained before intestinal transplant. The sequence derives from a human donor who received an intestinal transplant. The CDR3 reads CASSEERSSYNEQFF. The DNA of the CDR3 is TGTGCCAGCAGTGAAGAGCGGAGCTCCTACAATGAGCAGTTCTTC.